These T cell receptor beta chains were read from a single sample in a study of shared clonotypes between healthy human individuals. Some clones are missing from TCRdb's copy, which holds only in-frame ones; the method was immunoSEQ multiplex PCR. The sample carries roughly 1,800,000 clones, about 94% recorded once. The sequencing input was naive CD8+ T cells sorted from blood. These receptors all stem from a young man in good health. Each CDR3 is given without its conserved first and last residue.

j_call v_call cdr3_aa
TRBJ2-5 TRBV6-5 ATAQTGGLETQY
TRBJ2-1 TRBV4-2 ASSQGGYQGLAGYNEQF
TRBJ2-7 TRBV5-5 ASSFDFGNEQY
TRBJ1-2 TRBV4-3 ASSQDRGDYGYT
TRBJ2-5 TRBV2 ASSAGAGETQY
TRBJ1-5 TRBV6-1 ASSESWDRSNQPQH
TRBJ2-7 TRBV13 ASSLDRSYEQY
TRBJ2-7 TRBV10-2 ASSGGQLSNEQY
TRBJ1-2 TRBV18 ASSPQAFNGYT
TRBJ1-6 TRBV5-6 ASSPGRNFGSPLH
TRBJ2-3 TRBV18 ASSPPSTVTDTQY
TRBJ1-1 TRBV6-5 ASSYSGTGSKEAF
TRBJ2-7 TRBV19 ASSDPYRSYEQY
TRBJ1-4 TRBV7-9 ASSLGVGEKLF
TRBJ2-7 TRBV7-8 ASSLPEGGYEQY
TRBJ2-5 TRBV5-6 ASSLWGWRGGLETQY
TRBJ2-1 TRBV9 ASSLPGLLYNEQF
TRBJ2-7 TRBV6-6 ASSGSGLSFNEQY
TRBJ1-1 TRBV13 ASSLSDRMNTEAF
TRBJ2-7 TRBV4-1 ASSQEGASGAYEQY
TRBJ2-7 TRBV30 AWSFGGTEY
TRBJ2-7 TRBV19 ASGKGQLYEQY
TRBJ2-1 TRBV11-2 ASSESSGSYNEQF
TRBJ2-7 TRBV27 ASRLAGGSYEQY
TRBJ2-1 TRBV27 ASSLAGNGPNEQF
TRBJ1-6 TRBV13 ASREGGSSYNSPLH
TRBJ1-2 TRBV7-9 ASSLGSGHDYGYT
TRBJ2-2 TRBV30 AWSVLLLNTGELF
TRBJ1-1 TRBV19 ASSQADTEAF
TRBJ1-5 TRBV6-5 ASSSTPTANQPQH
TRBJ2-7 TRBV11-2 ASSSAPPTGTYEQY
TRBJ2-1 TRBV4-1 ASSQRAGGLNEQF
TRBJ2-1 TRBV7-9 ASSLGPPTGGSYNEQF
TRBJ1-4 TRBV9 ASSAGAATNEKLF
TRBJ2-5 TRBV19 ASSIEVETGVYQETQY
TRBJ1-3 TRBV4-1 ASSRPGRFRGQKENTIY
TRBJ2-3 TRBV4-1 ASSQVLAAFTDTQY